A selection of T cell receptor beta chains follows, all from one sample in a study of beta chain features in type 1 diabetes. Assay: immunoSEQ multiplex PCR; the TCRdb copy retains only in-frame clones and omits some. The sample carries roughly 150,000 clones, about 9% recorded once. The sequencing sample was made of central memory CD4+ T cells from blood. The receptors were sampled from a woman between 18 and 29 years old with type 1 diabetes. CDR3s include the opening cysteine and the closing phenylalanine or tryptophan. The order of the fields is CDR3 length, D gene, clone size, J gene, V gene, CDR3 DNA, CDR3 protein. A D gene is named only where the DNA matches it firmly. Clone sizes are given selectively: once, few, many, or a class where the clone is expanded.

length: 11; D: NA; size: NA; J: TRBJ2-1; V: TRBV5-4; DNA: TGTGCCAGCAGCCTCACTACGGAGCAGTTCTTC; CDR3: CASSLTTEQFF
length: 13; D: TRBD2; size: few; J: TRBJ2-7; V: TRBV16; DNA: TGTGCCAGCAGACCACTAGCGGGAGAAGGGCAGTACTTC; CDR3: CASRPLAGEGQYF
length: 15; D: NA; size: few; J: TRBJ2-3; V: TRBV7-9; DNA: TGTGCCAGCAGCAGTCGGGACAACACAGGCGATACGCAGTATTTT; CDR3: CASSSRDNTGDTQYF
length: 15; D: TRBD2; size: few; J: TRBJ2-7; V: TRBV11-2; DNA: TGTGCCAGCAGCTCACCCGCGGGGGGCAGCGACGAGCAGTACTTC; CDR3: CASSSPAGGSDEQYF
length: 16; D: TRBD2; size: NA; J: TRBJ2-5; V: TRBV7-2; DNA: TGTGCCAGCAGCCTTCCTAGCGGAACGCGGGAAGAGACCCAGTACTTC; CDR3: CASSLPSGTREETQYF
length: 15; D: NA; size: NA; J: TRBJ2-1; V: TRBV7-2; DNA: TGTGCCAGCAGCGCGCCTAGCAGAACCTACAATGAGCAGTTCTTC; CDR3: CASSAPSRTYNEQFF
length: 16; D: TRBD2; size: few; J: TRBJ2-3; V: TRBV6-6; DNA: TGTGCCAGCAGTTACCCCCAAGCGGGAGGGGTTTATACGCAGTATTTT; CDR3: CASSYPQAGGVYTQYF
length: 13; D: TRBD1; size: many; J: TRBJ2-5; V: TRBV4-3; DNA: TGCGCCAGCAGCCAAGCGGACAGGGAGGTCCAGTACTTC; CDR3: CASSQADREVQYF
length: 15; D: TRBD2; size: NA; J: TRBJ2-1; V: TRBV7-2; DNA: TGTGCCAGCAGCTCCAGACTAGCGGGTATTTATGAGCAGTTCTTC; CDR3: CASSSRLAGIYEQFF
length: 13; D: NA; size: few; J: TRBJ1-5; V: TRBV19; DNA: TGTGCCAGTAGTATCGGGGGGCGGCAGCCCCAGCATTTT; CDR3: CASSIGGRQPQHF
length: 12; D: NA; size: NA; J: TRBJ1-1; V: TRBV7-2; DNA: TGTGCCAGCAGCTTAGAAAGAGGTAGAGCTTTCTTT; CDR3: CASSLERGRAFF
length: 15; D: TRBD1; size: NA; J: TRBJ2-3; V: TRBV5-1; DNA: TGCGCCAGCAGGACCGGGACAGGGACGTTAGATACGCAGTATTTT; CDR3: CASRTGTGTLDTQYF
length: 14; D: TRBD2; size: NA; J: TRBJ2-5; V: TRBV4-1; DNA: TGCGCCAGCAGCCTGAGCGGGGCGGAGGAGACCCAGTACTTC; CDR3: CASSLSGAEETQYF
length: 16; D: TRBD1; size: NA; J: TRBJ2-3; V: TRBV4-3; DNA: TGCGCCAGCAGCCACGACGGACAGGGAATGGAAGATACGCAGTATTTT; CDR3: CASSHDGQGMEDTQYF
length: 14; D: NA; size: NA; J: TRBJ1-5; V: TRBV30; DNA: TGTGCCTGGAGTCGAGGGATTAGCAATCAGCCCCAGCATTTT; CDR3: CAWSRGISNQPQHF
length: 16; D: TRBD2; size: few; J: TRBJ2-2; V: TRBV5-4; DNA: TGTGCCAGCAGCTCAAGCGCTAGCGGGGCGGCCGGGGAGCTGTTTTTT; CDR3: CASSSSASGAAGELFF
length: 16; D: NA; size: NA; J: TRBJ1-4; V: TRBV5-6; DNA: TGTGCCAGCAGCTCGGGCGGGATGGGAACTAATGAAAAACTGTTTTTT; CDR3: CASSSGGMGTNEKLFF
length: 16; D: TRBD2; size: NA; J: TRBJ2-7; V: TRBV2; DNA: TGTGCCAGCAGTGGTTCGGGCGGGAGGGCCAACTACGAGCAGTACTTC; CDR3: CASSGSGGRANYEQYF
length: 15; D: NA; size: few; J: TRBJ1-4; V: TRBV7-2; DNA: TGTGCCAGCAGCTTAATCGGGGGGGATTATGAAAAACTGTTTTTT; CDR3: CASSLIGGDYEKLFF
length: 18; D: NA; size: NA; J: TRBJ2-3; V: TRBV10-2; DNA: TGCGCCAGCACCCCTAGGAACACCAGGGTAGGAAGCACAGATACGCAGTATTTT; CDR3: CASTPRNTRVGSTDTQYF
length: 15; D: TRBD1; size: few; J: TRBJ1-3; V: TRBV9; DNA: TGTGCCAGCAGCGTCCGACAGGGCTCTGGAAACACCATATATTTT; CDR3: CASSVRQGSGNTIYF
length: 13; D: NA; size: few; J: TRBJ2-5; V: TRBV11-1; DNA: TGTGCCAGCTCGGCGGGCCCCGCCGAGACCCAGTACTTC; CDR3: CASSAGPAETQYF
length: 17; D: TRBD1; size: NA; J: TRBJ2-3; V: TRBV4-1; DNA: TGCGCCAGCAGCCAACCCGGGACAGGGCTCCGCACAGATACGCAGTATTTT; CDR3: CASSQPGTGLRTDTQYF
length: 13; D: NA; size: NA; J: TRBJ1-1; V: TRBV16; DNA: TGTGCCAGCAGCCAACAGGTGAACACTGAAGCTTTCTTT; CDR3: CASSQQVNTEAFF
length: 14; D: TRBD2; size: few; J: TRBJ2-2; V: TRBV27; DNA: TGTGCCAGCAGAAGCGGGAGTGGAACCGGGGAGCTGTTTTTT; CDR3: CASRSGSGTGELFF
length: 15; D: TRBD1; size: NA; J: TRBJ1-1; V: TRBV7-2; DNA: TGTGCCAGCAGCTCATCACAGGGGGCGAGGACTGAAGCTTTCTTT; CDR3: CASSSSQGARTEAFF
length: 16; D: TRBD1; size: few; J: TRBJ2-4; V: TRBV19; DNA: TGTGCCAGTAGTATCTCCTTTTGGGACAGAGAAAACATTCAGTACTTC; CDR3: CASSISFWDRENIQYF
length: 15; D: NA; size: few; J: TRBJ2-3; V: TRBV5-6; DNA: TGTGCCAGCAGCTCGCCCTGGGGGGGCACAGATACGCAGTATTTT; CDR3: CASSSPWGGTDTQYF
length: 17; D: TRBD2; size: NA; J: TRBJ2-1; V: TRBV14; DNA: TGTGCCAGCAGCCCTCGACTAGCGGTAAGCTCCTACAATGAGCAGTTCTTC; CDR3: CASSPRLAVSSYNEQFF
length: 15; D: NA; size: few; J: TRBJ2-1; V: TRBV15; DNA: TGTGCCACCAGCAGAGACCGTCAGGGTTGGGATGAGCAGTTCTTC; CDR3: CATSRDRQGWDEQFF
length: 15; D: TRBD1; size: few; J: TRBJ2-2; V: TRBV19; DNA: TGTGCCTCAAGGGACGGGACAGGGTATTCCGGGGAGCTGTTTTTT; CDR3: CASRDGTGYSGELFF
length: 14; D: TRBD1; size: few; J: TRBJ1-1; V: TRBV7-2; DNA: TGTGCCAGCAGCCCCGGACAGGGGGGAACTGAAGCTTTCTTT; CDR3: CASSPGQGGTEAFF
length: 15; D: TRBD1; size: few; J: TRBJ1-1; V: TRBV4-3; DNA: TGCGCCAGCAGCCGATCCCGGGACAGCGTCACTGAAGCTTTCTTT; CDR3: CASSRSRDSVTEAFF
length: 12; D: TRBD1; size: few; J: TRBJ2-1; V: TRBV29-1; DNA: TGCAGCGTTGGGAGACAGGGCTATGAGCAGTTCTTC; CDR3: CSVGRQGYEQFF
length: 12; D: TRBD1; size: NA; J: TRBJ1-1; V: TRBV7-9; DNA: TGTGCCAGCAGCTCAACAGGGGACGGGGCTTTCTTT; CDR3: CASSSTGDGAFF
length: 15; D: NA; size: NA; J: TRBJ2-6; V: TRBV2; DNA: TGTGCCAGCAGTGTACAGGGTTCCGGGGCCAACGTCCTGACTTTC; CDR3: CASSVQGSGANVLTF
length: 13; D: NA; size: few; J: TRBJ1-1; V: TRBV15; DNA: TGTGCCACCAGCAGGTACAGGGCCACTGAAGCTTTCTTT; CDR3: CATSRYRATEAFF
length: 15; D: NA; size: few; J: TRBJ1-4; V: TRBV28; DNA: TGTGCCAGCAGTTCCCGTCCGGGGGCTAATGAAAAACTGTTTTTT; CDR3: CASSSRPGANEKLFF
length: 14; D: NA; size: NA; J: TRBJ2-1; V: TRBV5-1; DNA: TGCGCCAGCAGCTTCGGACAATCCTACAATGAGCAGTTCTTC; CDR3: CASSFGQSYNEQFF
length: 15; D: TRBD1; size: NA; J: TRBJ1-6; V: TRBV25-1; DNA: TGTGCCAGCAGTGAATTGGACAGGGACGGTCCACCCCTCCACTTT; CDR3: CASSELDRDGPPLHF
length: 19; D: NA; size: NA; J: TRBJ2-7; V: TRBV23-1; DNA: TGCGCCAGCAGTCAAACTGTGACCTTGCGGTGGGAGGACTCCTACGAGCAGTACTTC; CDR3: CASSQTVTLRWEDSYEQYF
length: 15; D: TRBD1; size: NA; J: TRBJ2-7; V: TRBV28; DNA: TGTGCCAGCAGAGGCGGACAGGTGGGCTCCTACGAGCAGTACTTC; CDR3: CASRGGQVGSYEQYF
length: 13; D: NA; size: few; J: TRBJ2-2; V: TRBV2; DNA: TGTGCCAGCAGTCCAGGATCCACCGGGGAGCTGTTTTTT; CDR3: CASSPGSTGELFF
length: 14; D: NA; size: few; J: TRBJ2-3; V: TRBV7-3; DNA: TGTGCCAGCAGCGTAGCGGTTAGCACAGATACGCAGTATTTT; CDR3: CASSVAVSTDTQYF
length: 13; D: TRBD2; size: NA; J: TRBJ2-5; V: TRBV5-1; DNA: TGCGCCAGCAGCACTAGCGGAGAAGAGACCCAGTACTTC; CDR3: CASSTSGEETQYF
length: 18; D: TRBD2; size: NA; J: TRBJ2-3; V: TRBV27; DNA: TGTGCCAGCAGCCGAGGGACTAGCGTTCTGAGTAGCACAGATACGCAGTATTTT; CDR3: CASSRGTSVLSSTDTQYF
length: 15; D: NA; size: few; J: TRBJ2-1; V: TRBV5-6; DNA: TGTGCCAGCAGCTTTAGTGTGAGCTCCTACAATGAGCAGTTCTTC; CDR3: CASSFSVSSYNEQFF
length: 13; D: NA; size: NA; J: TRBJ2-5; V: TRBV7-3; DNA: TGTGCCAGCAGCTTAGGTCCCGCCGGGACCCAGTACTTC; CDR3: CASSLGPAGTQYF
length: 14; D: NA; size: few; J: TRBJ2-3; V: TRBV7-9; DNA: TGTGCCAGCAGCAGGGACTTCTACCTCGATACGCAGTATTTT; CDR3: CASSRDFYLDTQYF
length: 12; D: NA; size: NA; J: TRBJ1-3; V: TRBV30; DNA: TGTGCCTGGAGTGTACACGGAAACACCATATATTTT; CDR3: CAWSVHGNTIYF
length: 13; D: NA; size: many; J: TRBJ2-1; V: TRBV7-2; DNA: TGTGCCAGCGGCGGAAGTCCATACAATGAGCAGTTCTTC; CDR3: CASGGSPYNEQFF
length: 12; D: NA; size: few; J: TRBJ1-1; V: TRBV11-3; DNA: TGTGCCAGCAGCCCAGAGAACACTGAAGCTTTCTTT; CDR3: CASSPENTEAFF
length: 14; D: TRBD1; size: NA; J: TRBJ2-7; V: TRBV5-1; DNA: TGCGCCAGCAGCCGGGGACAGGAATACTACGAGCAGTACTTC; CDR3: CASSRGQEYYEQYF
length: 16; D: NA; size: few; J: TRBJ2-7; V: TRBV4-2; DNA: TGTGCCAGCAGCCAAGATGCTCAGGGCCGACTCTACGAGCAGTACTTC; CDR3: CASSQDAQGRLYEQYF